This T cell receptor beta chain was recorded in a study of blood T cells in healthy people across ages. Whole-study findings and limits: Per million T cells, TCR beta diversity dropped roughly linearly as age increased. Estimates of total diversity, which came from one million sequenced T cells, were considered to be underestimates.

A second about 7 to 11 cycle PCR used barcoded and J-beta primers. In TCRdb, the 5' RACE reads were re-called with MiXCR into one record per CDR3 protein. The sample has more than 1,400,000 distinct CDR3 sequences, 42% seen once; the top ten hold 7.9%. Germline CDR1 and CDR2: SEHNR and FQNEAQ (reference sequence). This CDR3 is 14 amino acids long. Trimming took 9 bases from V and 7 from J, leaving 19 bases between them. As for this clonotype: Its specificity is not known.

V gene TRBV7-9 combines with J gene TRBJ1-5; D not resolved. This receptor was taken from a woman under 30 in good health. Sequencing was performed on blood. The DNA of the CDR3 is TGTGCCAGTGGTATGGGGAGCGTTGCACAGCCCCAGCATTTT. It is translated as CASGMGSVAQPQHF. Using reference TRBV7-9 and TRBJ1-5 for the parts outside the CDR3, the full variable domain is DTGVSQNPRHKITKRGQNVTFRCDPISEHNRLYWYRQTLGQGPEFLTYFQNEAQLEKSRLLSDRFSAERPKGSFSTLEIQRTEQGDSAMYLCASGMGSVAQPQHFGDGTRLSIL.